The next 10 T cell receptor beta chains were all read from a single sample in a study of blood T cell repertoires in COVID-19. Repertoires were generated with immunoSEQ multiplex PCR, while TCRdb's copy carries only in-frame clones and drops some. The table lists roughly 52,000 clones, roughly 80% of them singletons. The sequenced sample was peripheral blood. Receptors originate from a human donor in a cohort sampled during active or convalescent COVID-19.

The J gene is TRBJ2-7, the V gene TRBV7-2; TRBD1 matches 7 bases. The ends lost 5 bases at V and 5 bases at J; junction bases unmatched: 6. The CDR3 loop spans 13 amino acids. The germline gives CDR1 SGHTA, CDR2 FQGNSA. The CDR3 spells CASSTTGSNEQYF. The CDR3 bases are TGTGCCAGCAGCACGACAGGGTCCAACGAGCAGTACTTC.

V is TRBV27 and J is TRBJ2-1, with 13 bases matching TRBD2. Per germline, CDR1 MNHEY and CDR2 SMNVEV (reference sequence). V shed 5 bases and J 7 bases; nucleotides not matched to a gene: 5. The length of the CDR3 is 15 residues. CDR3 DNA: TGTGCCAGCAGTCTCGGGACTAGCGGGACTAATGAGCAGTTCTTC. It codes for CASSLGTSGTNEQFF.

V is TRBV7-8 and J is TRBJ1-1; 7 positions match TRBD1. Germline V CDR1 and CDR2: SGHVS, FQNEAQ. The CDR3 spans 14 residues. Unmatched junction bases numbered 8, after V lost 4 bases and J lost 6 bases. The DNA of the CDR3 is TGTGCCAGCAGCTATGGGACAGAACAGCCTGAAGCTTTCTTT. Protein: CASSYGTEQPEAFF. Full variable domain (missing parts from reference TRBV7-8 and TRBJ1-1): GAGVSQSPRYKVAKRGQDVALRCDPISGHVSLFWYQQALGQGPEFLTYFQNEAQLDKSGLPSDRFFAERPEGSVSTLKIQRTQQEDSAVYLCASSYGTEQPEAFFGQGTRLTVV.

The chain links TRBV5-1 to TRBJ1-4; D uncertain. Trimming took 0 bases from V and 10 from J, leaving 7 bases between them. The CDR3 has 12 residues. Germline values: CDR1 SGHRS, CDR2 YFSETQ. The CDR3 sequence is CASSLVAGKLFF. The CDR3 coding sequence is TGCGCCAGCAGCTTGGTGGCGGGAAAACTGTTTTTT. Full variable domain (missing parts from reference TRBV5-1 and TRBJ1-4): KAGVTQTPRYLIKTRGQQVTLSCSPISGHRSVSWYQQTPGQGLQFLFEYFSETQRNKGNFPGRFSGRQFSNSRSEMNVSTLELGDSALYLCASSLVAGKLFFGSGTQLSVL.

This clone was detected once. The gene calls are TRBV1 and TRBJ2-1; the DNA was not used to check the table's D call, TRBD2. TRBV1 is classified as a pseudogene. The CDR3 is made up of 14 amino acids. CDR3 sequence reads: CTSSPLAGPNEQFF. The CDR3 nucleotides are TGCACCAGCAGCCCACTAGCGGGGCCCAATGAGCAGTTCTTC.

V usage is TRBV11-2 and J usage is TRBJ2-7; 7 positions match TRBD1. The V segment lost 4 bases and the J segment 8 bases; nucleotides outside the gene matches: 8. The germline V gene encodes CDR1 SGHAT and CDR2 FQNNGV. This CDR3 is 13 amino acids long. The CDR3 loop reads CASSSRRQGKQYF. The CDR3 DNA reads as TGTGCCAGCAGCTCTCGAAGACAGGGAAAGCAGTACTTC.

The genes are TRBV6-5 and TRBJ1-2, with 7 bases aligning to TRBD1. V lost 2 bases to trimming and J lost 9 bases; unmatched junction nucleotides: 9. The CDR3 is 14 amino acids. Germline V gives CDR1 MNHEY, CDR2 SVGAGI. The DNA for the CDR3 is TGTGCCAGCAGTTACCTCAGGGGGGACGCGAGCTACACCTTC. Its translation is CASSYLRGDASYTF.

The gene calls are TRBV5-6 and TRBJ2-1; 10 bases agree with TRBD2. The trim removed 3 bases at V and 6 bases at J, leaving 9 bases unmatched. Germline V gene data show CDR1 as SGHDT and CDR2 as YYEEEE. CDR3 length: 16 amino acids. CDR3 loop: CASSWDSGGAGNEQFF. The CDR3 nucleotides are TGTGCCAGCAGCTGGGACAGCGGGGGGGCTGGCAATGAGCAGTTCTTC.

This rearrangement joins TRBV4-2 to TRBJ2-1, with 11 nucleotides matching TRBD2. Germline assignment: CDR1 LGHNA and CDR2 YNFKEQ. The J segment lost 6 bases and the V segment lost 3 bases, leaving 1 base of the junction unmatched. The CDR3 has 14 amino acids. In nucleotides, the CDR3 is TGTGCCAGCAGCCACACTAGCGGGGGCAATGAGCAGTTCTTC. Its protein product is CASSHTSGGNEQFF.

This chain links TRBV11-2 with TRBJ2-7, with D tentatively TRBD1 (5 bases). Trimming took 1 base from V and 0 from J, leaving 10 bases between them. Germline lookup yields CDR1 SGHAT and CDR2 FQNNGV. The CDR3 has 15 amino acids. CDR3 sequence reads: CASSLGQSSSYEQYF. The DNA for the CDR3 is TGTGCCAGCAGCTTAGGACAGTCGAGCTCCTACGAGCAGTACTTC.